This T cell receptor (beta chain) derives from a study of CD8+ T cells in alopecia areata. Overall study findings and caveats: Many expanded lesional clones remained in scalp and blood on tofacitinib. Scalp clonality and expanded CD8+ clones among the top 100 were significantly decreased by tofacitinib.

This clone was seen more than once but under ten times. Antigen: not known. Germline trimming cut 10 bases from V and 3 bases from J; bases unmatched to any gene: 6. Germline CDR1 MNHEY, CDR2 SVGAGI. The CDR3 runs 12 residues. Once RNA had been extracted, it was reverse transcribed into cDNA to act as the sequencing template. Method: immunoSEQ multiplex PCR; TCRdb's copy keeps in-frame clones and lacks some. The data show more than 95,000 clones, 58% seen once. Treatment reported: oral pan-JAK inhibitor, 5-10 mg twice daily. This chain uses TRBV6-5 with TRBJ2-7; 7 bases fit TRBD1. The receptor was isolated from a human donor with alopecia areata. The sample consisted of CD8+ T cells sorted from blood, taken at week 4, from a patient treated with tofacitinib. As DNA, the CDR3 is TGTGCCACCGGGGACAGTTACTACGAGCAGTACTTC. Protein sequence: CATGDSYYEQYF.